These 23 T cell receptor beta chains came from one sample sequenced in a study of spatial heterogeneity in lung cancer. TCRdb passed the 5' RACE reads through MiXCR, listing each CDR3 protein once. This table holds 7,500 to 10,000 distinct CDR3 sequences, 20% to 25% found once. Specified time point: blood at routine non-recurrence follow-up after resection. The source was PBMCs, collected at follow-up. These receptors were collected from a female donor with early-stage non-small cell lung cancer.

This clonotype was found a few times. This chain joins TRBV7-2 and TRBJ2-1; D not resolved. V was clipped by 1 base and J by 4 bases, with 14 bases between them. The germline V gene encodes CDR1 SGHTA and CDR2 FQGNSA. The CDR3 is 16 amino acids. CDR3 sequence: CASSLEVLLGYNEQFF. The CDR3 DNA follows: TGTGCCAGCAGCTTAGAGGTCCTACTGGGGTACAATGAGCAGTTCTTC.

This chain joins TRBV25-1 and TRBJ2-3; TRBD1 or TRBD2 may be the D gene (6 bases each). From germline, CDR1 is MGHDK and CDR2 SYGVNS. This CDR3 has 15 residues. Trimming pared 7 bases from V and 6 bases from J, leaving 20 bases between. CDR3 sequence (DNA): TGTGCCAGCATGGGGGGACATGACGATTGGGATACGCAGTATTTT. It codes for CASMGGHDDWDTQYF.

The chain uses TRBV5-1 and TRBJ2-7, with D possibly being TRBD2 (5 bases). The CDR3 runs 14 residues. The germline V gene has CDR1 SGHRS and CDR2 YFSETQ. Trimming left V 6 bases short and J 3 bases short, with 16 bases between. The CDR3 loop is CASTHGGSFYEQYF. CDR3 sequence (DNA): TGCGCCAGCACCCATGGAGGCAGTTTCTACGAGCAGTACTTC.

The chain recombines TRBV28 with TRBJ1-5; 9 bases agree with TRBD1. The junction had 16 bases not matched to a gene; V was cut back by 6 bases and J by 7 bases. Germline CDR1 is MDHEN and CDR2 is SYDVKM. The CDR3 length is 17 residues. In DNA, the CDR3 is TGTGCCAGCAGGCCTAGTGCCCCGGGACAGGGAAGACAGCCCCAGCATTTT. It specifies CASRPSAPGQGRQPQHF.

There are a few counts of this clonotype. This chain connects TRBV7-9 to TRBJ1-4; 7 positions agree with TRBD1. V lost 5 bases, J lost 3 bases, and 3 bases stayed unmatched. CDR3 length equals 14 residues. Looked up from germline, CDR1 is SEHNR and CDR2 is FQNEAQ (reference sequence). The CDR3 DNA follows: TGTGCCAGCAGCGTACAGGGGCCTAATGAAAAACTGTTTTTT. It translates to CASSVQGPNEKLFF. Complete variable domain (other parts from reference TRBV7-9 and TRBJ1-4): DTGVSQNPRHKITKRGQNVTFRCDPISEHNRLYWYRQTLGQGPEFLTYFQNEAQLEKSRLLSDRFSAERPKGSFSTLEIQRTEQGDSAMYLCASSVQGPNEKLFFGSGTQLSVL.

The rearrangement uses TRBV5-6 and TRBJ2-3, with 7 nucleotides matching TRBD1. V dropped 4 bases and J dropped 2; count of bases not matched to a gene: 16. In germline, CDR1 is SGHDT, CDR2 YYEEEE. The CDR3 is made up of 18 amino acids. DNA of the CDR3: TGTGCCAGCAGCGGTCCACCTCCACAGGGGCCTCACACAGATACGCAGTATTTT. Translation gives CASSGPPPQGPHTDTQYF.

The chain has TRBV20-1 and TRBJ2-1; unclear D gene. The V end was cut by 2 bases, the J end by 0 bases, with 5 bases between. The germline V gene has CDR1 DFQATT and CDR2 SNEGSKA (reference sequence). CDR3 length equals 13 residues. The DNA for the CDR3 is TGCAGTGCTAGACTATTCTCCTACAATGAGCAGTTCTTC. Translated: CSARLFSYNEQFF.

V usage is TRBV7-2 and J usage is TRBJ2-2, with 7 bases lining up with TRBD1. CDR1 SGHTA and CDR2 FQGNSA come from the germline V gene. The CDR3 covers 15 residues. V was clipped by 6 bases and J by 1 base; unmatched bases: 5. CDR3 DNA: TGTGCCAGCAGAGCCGGGACAGAGAACACCGGGGAGCTGTTTTTT. This sequence encodes CASRAGTENTGELFF.

The V and J genes are TRBV5-5 and TRBJ1-6; D is perhaps TRBD1 (5 bases). The V gene's germline CDR1 is SGHKS and CDR2 YYEKEE (reference sequence). Trimming stripped 6 bases from V and 10 bases from J, with 17 bases between. This CDR3 comprises 14 residues. CDR3 coding DNA: TGTGCCAGCACCCTGGGGACGGGTGAATCACCCCTCCACTTT. Translating gives CASTLGTGESPLHF.

This clonotype was detected once. The CDR3 DNA reads as TGTGCCAGCAGCTTCCCCCTGGCGGGGAGAGATACGCAGTATTTT. Protein: CASSFPLAGRDTQYF. The J gene is TRBJ2-3, the V gene TRBV7-2; D might be TRBD2 (6 bases). The CDR3 sequence is 15 residues long. Trimming took off 3 bases at V and 5 bases at J, with 15 bases between the two ends. From germline, CDR1 is SGHTA and CDR2 FQGNSA.

In its sample, this clonotype is medium-sized. CDR3 DNA: TGCGCCAGCAGCTTGGTAGGGGCTAACTACGAGCAGTACTTC. Its translation is CASSLVGANYEQYF. The chain links TRBV5-1 to TRBJ2-7; perhaps TRBD1 as D (5 bases). V lost 0 bases and J lost 3, with 10 bases in between. The CDR3 sequence is 14 residues long. CDR1 and CDR2 from the germline V gene are SGHRS and YFSETQ.

The chain links TRBV7-2 to TRBJ2-3; no definite D call. Germline V lookup: CDR1 SGHTA, CDR2 FQGNSA. The germline V and J ends were trimmed by 5 bases and 0 bases, with 9 bases remaining between them. This CDR3 has 14 residues. CDR3 residues: CASSRGYSTDTQYF. For the CDR3, the DNA is TGTGCCAGCAGCCGAGGATACAGCACAGATACGCAGTATTTT.

This clonotype was picked up a small number of times. V gene TRBV7-2 combines with J gene TRBJ1-5, with D maybe TRBD1 (5 bases). V lost 5 bases to trimming and J lost 0 bases, with 17 bases between them. CDR3 length equals 17 residues. CDR1 is SGHTA, CDR2 FQGNSA, per germline. CDR3 nucleotide sequence: TGTGCCAGCAGCCCCTTGGGGGTCCCCTATAGCAATCAGCCCCAGCATTTT. Residues: CASSPLGVPYSNQPQHF.

The sample holds a few counts of this clonotype. The chain joins TRBV6-5 to TRBJ2-7; 7 bases are a match to TRBD1. Unmatched junction bases numbered 11, after V lost 6 bases and J lost 3 bases. Germline loops: CDR1 MNHEY, CDR2 SVGAGI. The CDR3 extends over 15 amino acids. In DNA, the CDR3 is TGTGCCAGCAGAGAGCAGGAGACAGGGCTCTACGAGCAGTACTTC. The encoded protein is CASREQETGLYEQYF.

The V gene is TRBV29-1, the J gene TRBJ2-3; 12 bases are shared with TRBD2. The V and J ends lost 7 bases and 3 bases, in that order; junction bases with no gene match: 8. The germline gives CDR1 SQVTM, CDR2 ANQGSEA. CDR3 length: 15 residues. CDR3 amino acids: CSGSPTSGSTDTQYF. CDR3 DNA sequence: TGCAGCGGTTCCCCGACTAGCGGGAGTACAGATACGCAGTATTTT.

The genes are TRBV18 and TRBJ1-5, with TRBD1 matching over 8 bases. Losses at the gene ends were 3 bases for V and 6 bases for J; bases not matched to a gene: 7. Germline-derived CDR1 and CDR2 are KGHSH and LQKENI. The CDR3 covers 15 residues. CDR3 sequence (DNA): TGTGCCAGCTCACCTCAACAGGGGGATGCTCAGCCCCAGCATTTT. The encoded protein is CASSPQQGDAQPQHF. Full variable domain (outside the CDR3, taken from reference TRBV18 and TRBJ1-5): NAGVMQNPRHLVRRRGQEARLRCSPMKGHSHVYWYRQLPEEGLKFMVYLQKENIIDESGMPKERFSAEFPKEGPSILRIQQVVRGDSAAYFCASSPQQGDAQPQHFGDGTRLSIL.

This clonotype was recorded a few times. The chain couples TRBV18 to TRBJ1-5; TRBD1 is a possible D gene (5 bases). CDR3 size: 15 residues. V dropped 3 bases and J dropped 3 bases, with 12 bases sitting between them. Germline-derived CDR1 and CDR2 are KGHSH and LQKENI. The CDR3 loop is CASSPPGPNNQPQHF. As DNA, the CDR3 is TGTGCCAGCTCACCTCCGGGACCGAACAATCAGCCCCAGCATTTT.

This clonotype was recorded only once. The chain is built from TRBV24-1 and TRBJ2-2; 8 bases match TRBD1. V trimming: 4 bases; J trimming: 0 bases; junction bases outside the gene matches: 3. Germline assignment: CDR1 KGHDR and CDR2 SFDVKD. This CDR3 spans 16 amino acids. The CDR3 region has the DNA TGTGCCACCAGTGAGAGACAGGGGACGAACACCGGGGAGCTGTTTTTT. Translating it yields CATSERQGTNTGELFF.

A few counts support this clonotype. The rearrangement uses TRBV5-1 and TRBJ2-3; 10 positions match TRBD2. The ends lost 0 bases at V and 2 bases at J; junction bases unmatched: 9. The CDR3 loop spans 18 amino acids. The germline V gene encodes CDR1 SGHRS and CDR2 YFSETQ. The CDR3 DNA reads TGCGCCAGCAGCTTGGCGGTGCTAGCGGGGGCCTACACAGATACGCAGTATTTT. Amino acid sequence: CASSLAVLAGAYTDTQYF.

The chain recombines TRBV4-3 with TRBJ2-3; D gene ambiguous. Per germline, CDR1 LGHNA and CDR2 YSLEER. Trimming removed 4 bases from V and 2 bases from J, with 10 bases in between. This CDR3 comprises 14 residues. The chain's CDR3 is CASSRSGNTDTQYF. As DNA, the CDR3 is TGCGCCAGCAGCCGGTCCGGCAACACAGATACGCAGTATTTT.

The gene calls are TRBV9 and TRBJ2-3, with a weak D call TRBD1 (6 bases). This CDR3 has 17 residues. V shed 4 bases and J shed 1 base, with 19 bases lying between them. Per germline, CDR1 SGDLS and CDR2 YYNGEE. DNA for the CDR3: TGTGCCAGCAGCCAACAGAGCAGGGGATTTGGCACAGATACGCAGTATTTT. Its protein product is CASSQQSRGFGTDTQYF.

Written as DNA, the CDR3 is TGTGCCAGCAGCCCGTCTCTGGGCGGGGAGCTGTTTTTT. This encodes CASSPSLGGELFF. The chain carries TRBV7-8 and TRBJ2-2; D is unresolved. This CDR3 spans 13 amino acids. Trimming shortened V by 5 bases and J by 7 bases, and 11 bases separated the two germline ends. In germline, CDR1 is SGHVS, CDR2 FQNEAQ.

This chain joins TRBV7-2 and TRBJ2-5; a possible D gene is TRBD1 (6 bases). Germline CDR1 and CDR2: SGHTA and FQGNSA. This CDR3 region has 14 residues. Trimming cost V 5 bases and J 4 bases, with 14 bases left between them. CDR3 bases: TGTGCCAGCAGCCTCAACAGGGCTCGAGAGACCCAGTACTTC. Translating gives CASSLNRARETQYF.